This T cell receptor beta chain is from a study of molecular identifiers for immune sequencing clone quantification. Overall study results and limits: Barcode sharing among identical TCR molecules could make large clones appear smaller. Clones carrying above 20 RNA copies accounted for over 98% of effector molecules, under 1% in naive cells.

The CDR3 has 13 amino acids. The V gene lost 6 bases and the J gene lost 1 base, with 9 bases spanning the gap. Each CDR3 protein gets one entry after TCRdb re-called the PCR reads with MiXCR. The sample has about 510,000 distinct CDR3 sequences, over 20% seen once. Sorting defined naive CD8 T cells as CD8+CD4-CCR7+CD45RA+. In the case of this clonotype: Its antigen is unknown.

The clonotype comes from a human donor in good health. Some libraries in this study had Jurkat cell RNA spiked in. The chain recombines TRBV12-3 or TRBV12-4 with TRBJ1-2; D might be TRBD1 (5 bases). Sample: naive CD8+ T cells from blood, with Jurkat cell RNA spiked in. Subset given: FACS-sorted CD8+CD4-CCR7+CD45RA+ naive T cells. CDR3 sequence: CASRQDGNYGYTF. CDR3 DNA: TGTGCCAGCAGACAGGACGGTAACTATGGCTACACCTTC.